The clone carrying this TCR beta chain was recorded at least ten times. What it binds is unknown. The source of the sample is a study of T cells after yellow fever vaccination. Notes on the study in general: The CD4 compartment and the CD8 compartment contained a small share of clonotypes in common. Though it reached lower strength, the secondary response hit its peak faster, day 5 versus 15. A large majority of primary-vaccination clones showed up again after the booster (roughly 96% CD4, roughly 88% CD8).

Trimming took off 1 base at V and 5 bases at J, with 1 base between the two ends. The germline V gene encodes CDR1 SEHNR and CDR2 FQNEAQ (reference sequence). The CDR3 contains 11 residues. TCRdb re-called the 5' RACE reads through MiXCR, storing one row per CDR3 protein. The sample carries tens of thousands of distinct CDR3 sequences, 7.4% recorded once. This chain uses TRBV7-9 with TRBJ2-3, with no clear D. The sequence was obtained from a man aged 30 to 45 who received the YFV17D yellow fever vaccine. The source material was CD8+ T cells sorted from PBMCs, sampled 15 days after the yellow fever booster vaccination. The CDR3 loop is CASSLEDTQYF. DNA of the CDR3: TGTGCCAGCAGCTTAGAAGATACGCAGTATTTT.